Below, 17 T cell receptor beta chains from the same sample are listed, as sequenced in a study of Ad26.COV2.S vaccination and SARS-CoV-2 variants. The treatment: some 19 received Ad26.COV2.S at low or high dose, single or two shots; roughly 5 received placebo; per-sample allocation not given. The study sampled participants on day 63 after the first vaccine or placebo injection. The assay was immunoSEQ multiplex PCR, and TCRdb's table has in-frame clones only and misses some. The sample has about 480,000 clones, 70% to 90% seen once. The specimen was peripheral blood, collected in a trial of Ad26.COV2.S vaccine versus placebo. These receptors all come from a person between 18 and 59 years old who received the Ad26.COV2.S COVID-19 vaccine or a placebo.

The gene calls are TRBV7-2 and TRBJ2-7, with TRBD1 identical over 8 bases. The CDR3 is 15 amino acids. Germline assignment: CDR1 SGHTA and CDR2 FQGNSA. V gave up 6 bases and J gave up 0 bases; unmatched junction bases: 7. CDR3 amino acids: CASRDRQGSSYEQYF. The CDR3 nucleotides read TGTGCCAGCAGAGATAGACAGGGGAGCTCCTACGAGCAGTACTTC.

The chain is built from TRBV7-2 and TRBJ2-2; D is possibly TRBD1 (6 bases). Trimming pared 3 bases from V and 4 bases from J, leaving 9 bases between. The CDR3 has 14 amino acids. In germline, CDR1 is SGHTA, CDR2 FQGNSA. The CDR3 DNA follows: TGTGCCAGCAGCTTCGCCAGGGGCACCGGGGAGCTGTTTTTT. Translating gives CASSFARGTGELFF.

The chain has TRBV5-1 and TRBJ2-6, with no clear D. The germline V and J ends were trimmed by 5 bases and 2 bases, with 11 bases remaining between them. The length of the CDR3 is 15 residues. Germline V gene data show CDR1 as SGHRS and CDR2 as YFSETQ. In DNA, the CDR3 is TGCGCCAGCAGAATTCTCTCTCCTGGGGCCAACGTCCTGACTTTC. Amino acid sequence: CASRILSPGANVLTF.

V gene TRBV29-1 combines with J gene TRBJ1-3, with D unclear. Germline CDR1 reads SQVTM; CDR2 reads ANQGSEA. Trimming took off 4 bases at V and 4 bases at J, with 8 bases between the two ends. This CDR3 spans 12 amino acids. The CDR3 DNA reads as TGCAGCGTTGGCGCCCTGGGAAACACCATATATTTT. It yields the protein CSVGALGNTIYF.

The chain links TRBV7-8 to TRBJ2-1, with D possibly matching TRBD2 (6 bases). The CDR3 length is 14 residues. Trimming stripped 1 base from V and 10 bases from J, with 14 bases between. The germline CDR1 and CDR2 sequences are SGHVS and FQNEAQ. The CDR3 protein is CASSLGFGGWEQFF. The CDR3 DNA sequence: TGTGCCAGCAGCTTAGGTTTCGGGGGATGGGAGCAGTTCTTC.

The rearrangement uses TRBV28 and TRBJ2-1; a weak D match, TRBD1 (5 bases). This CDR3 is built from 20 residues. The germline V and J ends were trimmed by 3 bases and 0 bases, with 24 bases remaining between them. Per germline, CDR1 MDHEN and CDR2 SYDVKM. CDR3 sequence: CASSFPLVGDLESSYNEQFF. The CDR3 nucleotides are TGTGCCAGCAGTTTTCCCCTTGTAGGGGATCTTGAGAGCTCCTACAATGAGCAGTTCTTC.

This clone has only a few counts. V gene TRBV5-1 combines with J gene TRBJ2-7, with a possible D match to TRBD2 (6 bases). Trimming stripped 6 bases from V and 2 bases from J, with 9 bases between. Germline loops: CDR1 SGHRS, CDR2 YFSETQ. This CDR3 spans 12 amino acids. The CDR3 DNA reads TGCGCCAGCATGGGGGGAACCTACGAGCAGTACTTC. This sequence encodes CASMGGTYEQYF. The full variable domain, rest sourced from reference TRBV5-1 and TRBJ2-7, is KAGVTQTPRYLIKTRGQQVTLSCSPISGHRSVSWYQQTPGQGLQFLFEYFSETQRNKGNFPGRFSGRQFSNSRSEMNVSTLELGDSALYLCASMGGTYEQYFGPGTRLTVT.

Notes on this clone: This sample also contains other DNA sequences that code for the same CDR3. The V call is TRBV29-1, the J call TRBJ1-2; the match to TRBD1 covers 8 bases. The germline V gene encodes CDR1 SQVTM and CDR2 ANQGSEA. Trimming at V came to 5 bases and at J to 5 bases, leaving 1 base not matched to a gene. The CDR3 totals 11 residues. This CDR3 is CSVRQGYGYTF. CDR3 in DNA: TGCAGCGTTCGACAGGGGTATGGCTACACCTTC.

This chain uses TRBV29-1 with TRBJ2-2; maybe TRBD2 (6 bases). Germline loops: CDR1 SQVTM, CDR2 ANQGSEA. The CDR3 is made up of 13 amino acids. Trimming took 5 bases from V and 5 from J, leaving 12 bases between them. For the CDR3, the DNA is TGCAGCGTTCGGGGGTTGGGTACCGGGGAGCTGTTTTTT. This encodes CSVRGLGTGELFF.

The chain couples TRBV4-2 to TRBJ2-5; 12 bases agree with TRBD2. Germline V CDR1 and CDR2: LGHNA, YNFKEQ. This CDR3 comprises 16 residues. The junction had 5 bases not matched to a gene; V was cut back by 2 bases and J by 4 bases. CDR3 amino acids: CASSQSPGLAGETQYF. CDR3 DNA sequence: TGTGCCAGCAGCCAATCCCCGGGACTAGCGGGAGAGACCCAGTACTTC.

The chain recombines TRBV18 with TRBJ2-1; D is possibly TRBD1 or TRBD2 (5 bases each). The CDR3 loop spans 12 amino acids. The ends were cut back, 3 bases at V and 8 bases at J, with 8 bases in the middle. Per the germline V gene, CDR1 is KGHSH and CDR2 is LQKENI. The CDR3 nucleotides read TGTGCCAGCTCACCCGGGGCGGATGAGCAGTTCTTC. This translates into CASSPGADEQFF.

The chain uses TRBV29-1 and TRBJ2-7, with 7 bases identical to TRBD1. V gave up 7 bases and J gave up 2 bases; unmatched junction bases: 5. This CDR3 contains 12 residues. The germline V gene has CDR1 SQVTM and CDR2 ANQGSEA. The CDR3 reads CSARQGPYEQYF. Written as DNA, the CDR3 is TGCAGCGCCCGACAGGGCCCCTACGAGCAGTACTTC.

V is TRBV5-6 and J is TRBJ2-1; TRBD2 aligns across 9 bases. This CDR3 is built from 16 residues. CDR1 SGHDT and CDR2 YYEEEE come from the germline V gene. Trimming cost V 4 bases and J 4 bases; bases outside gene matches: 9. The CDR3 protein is CASSGGSGRPYNEQFF. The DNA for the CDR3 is TGTGCCAGCAGCGGGGGTAGCGGGAGACCTTACAATGAGCAGTTCTTC.

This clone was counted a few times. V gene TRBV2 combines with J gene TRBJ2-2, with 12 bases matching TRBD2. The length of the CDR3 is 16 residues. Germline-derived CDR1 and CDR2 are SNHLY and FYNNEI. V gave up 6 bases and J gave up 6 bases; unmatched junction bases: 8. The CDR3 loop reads CASSQQGLAGSGELFF. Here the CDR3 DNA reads TGTGCCAGCAGCCAACAAGGACTAGCGGGATCCGGGGAGCTGTTTTTT.

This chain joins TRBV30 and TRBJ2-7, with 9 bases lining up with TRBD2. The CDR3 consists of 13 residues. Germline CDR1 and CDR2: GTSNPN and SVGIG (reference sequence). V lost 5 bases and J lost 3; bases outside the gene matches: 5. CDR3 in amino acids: CAWAAGGLYEQYF. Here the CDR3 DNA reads TGTGCCTGGGCAGCGGGAGGACTCTACGAGCAGTACTTC.

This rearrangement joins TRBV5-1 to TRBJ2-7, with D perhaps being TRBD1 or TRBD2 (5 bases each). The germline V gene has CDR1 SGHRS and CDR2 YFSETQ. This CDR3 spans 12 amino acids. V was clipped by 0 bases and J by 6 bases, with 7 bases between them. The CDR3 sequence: CASSLGGAEQYF. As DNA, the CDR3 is TGCGCCAGCAGCTTGGGAGGGGCCGAGCAGTACTTC.

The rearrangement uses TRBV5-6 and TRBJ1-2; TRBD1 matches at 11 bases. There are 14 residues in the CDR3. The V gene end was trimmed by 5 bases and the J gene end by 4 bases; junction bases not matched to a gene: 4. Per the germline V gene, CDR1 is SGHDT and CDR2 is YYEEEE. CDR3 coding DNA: TGTGCCAGCAGGAGGACAGGGGGCGTCTATGGCTACACCTTC. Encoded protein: CASRRTGGVYGYTF.